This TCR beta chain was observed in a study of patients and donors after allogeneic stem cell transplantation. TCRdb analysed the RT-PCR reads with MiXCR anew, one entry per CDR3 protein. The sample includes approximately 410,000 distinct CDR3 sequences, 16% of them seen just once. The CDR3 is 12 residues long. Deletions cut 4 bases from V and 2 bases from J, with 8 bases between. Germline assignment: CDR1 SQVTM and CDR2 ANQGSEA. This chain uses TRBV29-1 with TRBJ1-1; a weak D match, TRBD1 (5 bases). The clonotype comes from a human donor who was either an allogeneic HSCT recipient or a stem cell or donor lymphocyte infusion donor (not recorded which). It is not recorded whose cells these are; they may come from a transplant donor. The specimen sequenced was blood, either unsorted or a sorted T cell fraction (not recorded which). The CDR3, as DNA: TGCAGCGTTGGGACACCTAACACTGAAGCTTTCTTT. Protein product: CSVGTPNTEAFF.